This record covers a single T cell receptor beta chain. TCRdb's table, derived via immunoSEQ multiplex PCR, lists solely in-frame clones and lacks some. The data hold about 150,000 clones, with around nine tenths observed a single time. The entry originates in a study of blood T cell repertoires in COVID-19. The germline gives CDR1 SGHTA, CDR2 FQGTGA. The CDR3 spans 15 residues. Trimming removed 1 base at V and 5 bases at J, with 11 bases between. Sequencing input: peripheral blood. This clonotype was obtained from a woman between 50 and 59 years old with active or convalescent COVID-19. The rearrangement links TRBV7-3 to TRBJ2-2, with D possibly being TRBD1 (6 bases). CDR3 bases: TGTGCCAGCAGCTTAAACAGGGTTCAAACCGGGGAGCTGTTTTTT. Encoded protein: CASSLNRVQTGELFF. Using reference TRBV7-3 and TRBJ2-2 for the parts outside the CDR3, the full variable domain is GAGVSQTPSNKVTEKGKYVELRCDPISGHTALYWYRQSLGQGPEFLIYFQGTGAADDSGLPNDRFFAVRPEGSVSTLKIQRTERGDSAVYLCASSLNRVQTGELFFGEGSRLTVL.